The T cell receptor (beta chain) described here comes from a study of shared clonotypes between healthy human individuals. Study overall: Each donor's CD4 naive and CD4 memory cells filled three plates apiece, CD8 naive two, and CD8 memory one.

General study findings and limits: The expectation was that sequencing depth would affect clonotype sharing among donors.

Over several immunoSEQ plates, each subset's genomic DNA was distributed in even portions. As originally analysed: In the immunoSEQ data, sequences were junction-only and lacked quality scores, so filtering differed. Sequencing used immunoSEQ multiplex PCR; TCRdb keeps in-frame clones, though not all of them. That table furnishes V, J and clone size, whereas the DNA furnished D and trimming. This sample carries 2 million to 2.5 million clones, approximately 95% of them seen once, and the ten largest clones take about 0.13%. As to this clone: Its antigen is still unknown.

Germline CDR1 is MDHEN and CDR2 is SYDVKM. V lost 1 base to trimming and J lost 5 bases; unmatched junction nucleotides: 3. The CDR3 contains 14 residues. This receptor was taken from a man aged 18 to 29 in good health. V usage is TRBV28 and J usage is TRBJ2-5; 8 nucleotides match TRBD2. The sequencing input was naive CD4+ T cells sorted from blood. The sample's subset: CD45RA+ positively selected. CDR3 amino acids: CASSLSGGRETQYF. Here the CDR3 DNA reads TGTGCCAGCAGTTTATCGGGGGGGCGTGAGACCCAGTACTTC.